Listed below are T cell receptor beta chains from one sample, sequenced in a study of T cells in Graves' hyperthyroidism and ophthalmopathy. Using its own MiXCR run on the multiplex PCR reads, TCRdb lists one record per CDR3 protein. The table includes about 510,000 distinct CDR3 sequences, approximately 48% detected once. Specimen: peripheral blood or thyroid tissue (not recorded which). The receptor source for this set is an adult woman with Graves' disease, either hyperthyroidism or ophthalmopathy (not recorded which). Both conserved end residues are part of each CDR3. Fields, in order: V gene, D gene, clone size, J gene, CDR3 DNA, CDR3 protein. D genes are given only for firm matches. Not all rows give a size; the values are once, few, many and, for expanded clones, a class.

>TRBV7-9|-|once|TRBJ1-2
TGTGCCAGCAGCCAAGGGGAGGGTCCCTATGGCTACACCTTC
CASSQGEGPYGYTF
>TRBV29-1|-|many|TRBJ2-7
TGCAGCGTGCGCGAGGCGGCTACCTACGAGCAGTACTTC
CSVREAATYEQYF
>TRBV19|TRBD1|-|TRBJ1-2
TGTGCCAGTAGGGGACAGGGGGTCTATGGCTACACCTTC
CASRGQGVYGYTF
>TRBV19|TRBD1|many|TRBJ1-6
TGTGCCAGTAGTTCGACAGGGCAAAGCTCCTATAATTCACCCCTCCACTTT
CASSSTGQSSYNSPLHF
>TRBV19|-|many|TRBJ1-5
TGTGCCAGCCGTTTCTGGGATGATCAGCCCCAGCATTTT
CASRFWDDQPQHF
>TRBV28|-|few|TRBJ1-1
TGTGCCAGCATCCCCGGACAGCAGAACACTGAAGCTTTCTTT
CASIPGQQNTEAFF
>TRBV7-9|TRBD2|many|TRBJ2-2
TGTGCCAGCAGCCCCCTAGCGGGGGACACCGGGGAGCTGTTTTTT
CASSPLAGDTGELFF
>TRBV19|-|many|TRBJ1-6
TGTGCCAGTAGCCAAGGGGGTTTGATAAGGAATTCACCCCTCCACTTT
CASSQGGLIRNSPLHF
>TRBV29-1|-|-|TRBJ2-5
TGCAGCTTAGGGCAGGGTGGCGAGACCCAGTACTTC
CSLGQGGETQYF
>TRBV10-3|-|few|TRBJ1-5
TGTGCCATCAGCTCCGACAGCTACAATCAGCCCCAGCATTTT
CAISSDSYNQPQHF
>TRBV6-5|TRBD1|-|TRBJ2-7
TGTGCCAGCAGCAAACAGGGGGCCACCACCGAGCAGTACTTC
CASSKQGATTEQYF
>TRBV7-9|-|-|TRBJ1-5
TGTGCCAGCAGCTACAACCGGGGCCAGCCTTTGGATCAGCCCCAGCATTTT
CASSYNRGQPLDQPQHF
>TRBV29-1|-|-|TRBJ1-2
TGCAGCGTTGCCGGCGGGGTCCCCACTGGCTACACCTTC
CSVAGGVPTGYTF
>TRBV4-1|-|many|TRBJ1-1
TGCGCCAGCAGCCGGGGGGTGAACACTGAAGCTTTCTTT
CASSRGVNTEAFF
>TRBV2|-|-|TRBJ1-5
TGTGCCAGCAGAGTACAGGGAGGGGAACAGCATTTT
CASRVQGGEQHF
>TRBV7-9|TRBD1|few|TRBJ1-2
TGTGCCAGCAGCTTAACGGGACAGGGGCCGCTCTATGGCTACACCTTC
CASSLTGQGPLYGYTF
>TRBV12-3/TRBV12-4|TRBD2|-|TRBJ2-2
TGTGCCAGCAGTTCCGGGACTAGCGGGGAGCTGTTTTTT
CASSSGTSGELFF
>TRBV7-6|-|-|TRBJ1-5
TGTGCCAGCAGCTTAGATCTCCAGCAGCCCCAGCATTTT
CASSLDLQQPQHF
>TRBV5-1|-|-|TRBJ1-1
TGCGCCAGCAGCTTGGCCTTGGGGGTGAACACTGAAGCTTTCTTT
CASSLALGVNTEAFF
>TRBV29-1|TRBD2|-|TRBJ2-5
TGCAGCGCGCCGACTAGCGGGACCCAAGAGACCCAGTACTTC
CSAPTSGTQETQYF
>TRBV10-3|-|-|TRBJ2-7
TGTGCCATCAGTGGGTCCGCCCCCTACGAGCAGTACTTC
CAISGSAPYEQYF
>TRBV29-1|-|many|TRBJ2-7
TGCAGCTACAGGGGGAGGGCCGCGCAGTACTTC
CSYRGRAAQYF
>TRBV19|TRBD2|many|TRBJ2-2
TGTGCCAGTAGGCGGACTAGCGGACCGAACACCGGGGAGCTGTTTTTT
CASRRTSGPNTGELFF